These 19 T cell receptor beta chains were sequenced from one sample in a study of cytomegalovirus exposure and HLA in healthy donors. TCRdb's copy holds only in-frame clones and misses some; the assay was immunoSEQ multiplex PCR. The sample lists roughly 120,000 clones, about nine tenths seen once, with 1.5% to 2% in the top ten. The sequencing input was PBMCs. These receptors were obtained from a man younger than 35 in good health and CMV-seronegative.

This clone showed up just once. The chain links TRBV7-8 to TRBJ2-1; D not resolved. CDR1 is SGHVS and CDR2 is FQNEAQ in the germline V gene. This CDR3 comprises 15 residues. Trimming left V 0 bases short and J 6 bases short, with 12 bases between. CDR3 region: CASSLAISYINEQFF. For the CDR3, the DNA is TGTGCCAGCAGCTTAGCGATTTCCTATATCAATGAGCAGTTCTTC. Looking up the rest from reference TRBV7-8 and TRBJ2-1 gives the full variable domain: GAGVSQSPRYKVAKRGQDVALRCDPISGHVSLFWYQQALGQGPEFLTYFQNEAQLDKSGLPSDRFFAERPEGSVSTLKIQRTQQEDSAVYLCASSLAISYINEQFFGPGTRLTVL.

The rearrangement uses TRBV5-1 and TRBJ1-6, with D possibly being TRBD1 (6 bases). Trimming pared 2 bases from V and 10 bases from J, leaving 19 bases between. Germline V gives CDR1 SGHRS, CDR2 YFSETQ. The CDR3 sequence is 16 residues long. The CDR3 protein is CASSFYGADRRSPLHF. The CDR3 DNA reads TGCGCCAGCAGCTTTTACGGGGCGGACAGAAGGTCACCCCTCCACTTT.

This rearrangement joins TRBV7-2 to TRBJ2-2; 8 nucleotides align to TRBD1. CDR3 length: 15 residues. J lost 4 bases, V lost 5 bases, and 6 bases had no gene match. Germline CDR1 is SGHTA and CDR2 is FQGNSA. CDR3 loop: CASSAQTGVTGELFF. The CDR3 nucleotides read TGTGCCAGCAGCGCCCAGACAGGGGTCACCGGGGAGCTGTTTTTT.

J is TRBJ1-5 and V is TRBV27; D possibly corresponds to TRBD1 (6 bases). Germline values: CDR1 MNHEY, CDR2 SMNVEV (reference sequence). V lost 5 bases, J lost 7 bases, and 18 bases lay in between. CDR3 length: 15 amino acids. CDR3: CASSPRAGADQPQHF. The CDR3 DNA reads as TGTGCCAGCAGTCCCCGGGCAGGGGCTGACCAGCCCCAGCATTTT.

V usage is TRBV7-9 and J usage is TRBJ1-5; 9 positions agree with TRBD1. The length of the CDR3 is 14 residues. V dropped 5 bases and J dropped 5; count of bases not matched to a gene: 4. The germline V gene encodes CDR1 SEHNR and CDR2 FQNEAQ (reference sequence). CDR3 region: CASSPGTGYQPQHF. The DNA for the CDR3 is TGTGCCAGCAGCCCCGGGACAGGGTATCAGCCCCAGCATTTT. The entire variable domain, with the rest obtained from reference TRBV7-9 and TRBJ1-5, is as follows: DTGVSQNPRHKITKRGQNVTFRCDPISEHNRLYWYRQTLGQGPEFLTYFQNEAQLEKSRLLSDRFSAERPKGSFSTLEIQRTEQGDSAMYLCASSPGTGYQPQHFGDGTRLSIL.

Points on this clone: Other DNA sequences in the sample encode the same CDR3. The chain joins TRBV5-1 to TRBJ2-1; 12 positions agree with TRBD2. This CDR3 contains 17 residues. Trimming took 0 bases from V and 3 from J; bases not matched to a gene: 4. Germline CDR1 and CDR2: SGHRS and YFSETQ. Here the CDR3 reads CASSLALAGGLYNEQFF. The CDR3 region has the DNA TGCGCCAGCAGCTTGGCCCTAGCGGGGGGGCTCTACAATGAGCAGTTCTTC.

The CDR3 region has the DNA TGTGCCAGCAGCTTGGGACAGCGTTACGAGCAGTACTTC. This sequence encodes CASSLGQRYEQYF. This chain links TRBV5-6 with TRBJ2-7; weak D call: TRBD1 (5 bases). Germline-derived CDR1 and CDR2 are SGHDT and YYEEEE. This CDR3 region has 13 residues. V lost 0 bases and J 4 bases, leaving 8 bases between the germline ends.

This rearrangement joins TRBV25-1 to TRBJ2-5, with D maybe TRBD2 (5 bases). There are 13 residues in the CDR3. Germline V CDR1 and CDR2: MGHDK, SYGVNS. Deletions cut 7 bases from V and 7 bases from J, with 16 bases between. CDR3: CASKRQASGTQYF. The CDR3, as DNA: TGTGCCAGCAAACGCCAGGCCAGCGGGACCCAGTACTTC.

This clone was seen once. CDR3 amino acids: CASRGTPGLAGVTDTQYF. The CDR3 coding sequence is TGTGCCAGCAGAGGTACCCCAGGACTAGCGGGGGTCACAGATACGCAGTATTTT. This rearrangement joins TRBV27 to TRBJ2-3; 13 bases map to TRBD2. Germline V lookup: CDR1 MNHEY, CDR2 SMNVEV (reference sequence). V lost 6 bases to trimming and J lost 2 bases; unmatched junction nucleotides: 11. This CDR3 has 18 residues.

This clone was detected only once. The rearrangement links TRBV6-4 to TRBJ2-6; no clear D. V shed 3 bases and J shed 0 bases, with 9 bases lying between them. The CDR3 is made up of 16 amino acids. Germline CDR1 MRHNA, CDR2 SNTAGT. CDR3 bases: TGTGCCAGCAGTGAGGTCGCGGACTCTGGGGCCAACGTCCTGACTTTC. Its protein is CASSEVADSGANVLTF.

This chain links TRBV2 with TRBJ2-3, with a possible D match to TRBD1 (5 bases). This CDR3 is built from 14 residues. In germline, CDR1 is SNHLY, CDR2 FYNNEI. Trimming pared 5 bases from V and 4 bases from J, leaving 13 bases between. The CDR3 DNA is TGTGCCAGCAGTACCCAGGGAACCGCAGATACGCAGTATTTT. Protein: CASSTQGTADTQYF.

This clone was detected once. The gene calls are TRBV18 and TRBJ2-7; D unclear. Per the germline V gene, CDR1 is KGHSH and CDR2 is LQKENI. The CDR3 loop spans 13 amino acids. V shed 2 bases and J shed 5 bases, with 10 bases lying between them. The CDR3 region has the DNA TGTGCCAGCTCACCATTAACCCCGGACGAGCAGTACTTC. It codes for CASSPLTPDEQYF.

The V call is TRBV19, the J call TRBJ1-5; 8 bases line up with TRBD1. Germline CDR1 LNHDA, CDR2 SQIVND (reference sequence). The CDR3 runs 15 residues. V trimming: 3 bases; J trimming: 6 bases; junction bases outside the gene matches: 7. This CDR3 is CASSMGQGAIQPQHF. As DNA, the CDR3 is TGTGCCAGTAGTATGGGGCAGGGGGCGATTCAGCCCCAGCATTTT.

The V gene is TRBV2, the J gene TRBJ1-4; D is unresolved. This CDR3 is 11 amino acids long. The germline V gene encodes CDR1 SNHLY and CDR2 FYNNEI. The V end was cut by 9 bases, the J end by 7 bases, with 9 bases between. The CDR3 protein is CASSGSEKLFF. The CDR3 DNA sequence: TGTGCCAGTTCAGGTAGTGAAAAACTGTTTTTT.

This clone occurred once. The chain has TRBV6-5 and TRBJ1-4; 8 bases match TRBD1. V was clipped by 5 bases and J by 7 bases; unmatched bases: 9. The CDR3 is 15 residues long. Per the germline V gene, CDR1 is MNHEY and CDR2 is SVGAGI. CDR3: CASSLTTGVGEKLFF. The CDR3 nucleotides are TGTGCCAGCAGTCTAACGACAGGGGTGGGTGAAAAACTGTTTTTT.

The V call is TRBV27, the J call TRBJ2-7; 7 nucleotides agree with TRBD1. This CDR3 is built from 14 residues. Germline loops: CDR1 MNHEY, CDR2 SMNVEV (reference sequence). V lost 5 bases, J lost 5 bases, and 9 bases stayed unmatched. The CDR3 loop is CASSPQGVFHEQYF. In DNA form, the CDR3 reads TGTGCCAGCAGTCCCCAGGGGGTTTTCCACGAGCAGTACTTC.

The chain links TRBV6-1 to TRBJ1-5, with 11 bases identical to TRBD1. CDR1 and CDR2 (germline): MNHNS, SASEGT. Unmatched junction bases numbered 3, after V lost 7 bases and J lost 4 bases. The CDR3 spans 14 residues. In nucleotides, the CDR3 is TGTGCCAGCATTGGGACAGGGGGGAATCAGCCCCAGCATTTT. It translates to CASIGTGGNQPQHF.

V is TRBV9 and J is TRBJ2-7; TRBD1 agrees at 7 bases. The CDR3 covers 16 residues. V shed 2 bases, J shed 0 bases, and the junction held 8 bases outside the gene matches. The V gene's germline CDR1 is SGDLS and CDR2 YYNGEE. The CDR3 nucleotides are TGTGCCAGCAGCGTTTCCGGGACAGTGAGCTCCTACGAGCAGTACTTC. This translates into CASSVSGTVSSYEQYF. Drawing the rest from reference TRBV9 and TRBJ2-7, the complete variable domain is DSGVTQTPKHLITATGQRVTLRCSPRSGDLSVYWYQQSLDQGLQFLIQYYNGEERAKGNILERFSAQQFPDLHSELNLSSLELGDSALYFCASSVSGTVSSYEQYFGPGTRLTVT.

The rearrangement joins TRBV13 to TRBJ2-2; TRBD1 is a possible D gene (6 bases). The germline CDR1 and CDR2 sequences are PRHDT and FYEKMQ (reference sequence). The CDR3 is 18 amino acids. V lost 2 bases and J 1 base, leaving 17 bases between the germline ends. CDR3 DNA: TGTGCCAGCAGCTTATATTGGGACACTAACTTGAACACCGGGGAGCTGTTTTTT. Protein product: CASSLYWDTNLNTGELFF.